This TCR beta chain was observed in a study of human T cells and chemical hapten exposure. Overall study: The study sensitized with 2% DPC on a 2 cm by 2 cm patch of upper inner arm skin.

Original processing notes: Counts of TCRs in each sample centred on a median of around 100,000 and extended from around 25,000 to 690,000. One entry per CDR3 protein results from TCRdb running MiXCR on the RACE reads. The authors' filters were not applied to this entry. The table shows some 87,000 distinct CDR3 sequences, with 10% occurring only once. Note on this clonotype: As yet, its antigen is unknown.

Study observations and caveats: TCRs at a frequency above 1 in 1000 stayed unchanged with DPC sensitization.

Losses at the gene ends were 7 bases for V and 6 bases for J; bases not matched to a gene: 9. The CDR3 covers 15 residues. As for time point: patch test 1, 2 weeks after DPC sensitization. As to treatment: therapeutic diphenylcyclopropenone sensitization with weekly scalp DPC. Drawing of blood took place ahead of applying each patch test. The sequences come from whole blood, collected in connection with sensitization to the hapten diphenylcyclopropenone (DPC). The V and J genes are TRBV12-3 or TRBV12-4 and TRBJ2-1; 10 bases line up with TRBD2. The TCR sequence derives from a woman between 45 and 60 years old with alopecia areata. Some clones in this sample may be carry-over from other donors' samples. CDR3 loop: CASTFGTSVGNEQFF. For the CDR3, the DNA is TGTGCCAGCACCTTCGGGACTAGCGTTGGCAATGAGCAGTTCTTC.